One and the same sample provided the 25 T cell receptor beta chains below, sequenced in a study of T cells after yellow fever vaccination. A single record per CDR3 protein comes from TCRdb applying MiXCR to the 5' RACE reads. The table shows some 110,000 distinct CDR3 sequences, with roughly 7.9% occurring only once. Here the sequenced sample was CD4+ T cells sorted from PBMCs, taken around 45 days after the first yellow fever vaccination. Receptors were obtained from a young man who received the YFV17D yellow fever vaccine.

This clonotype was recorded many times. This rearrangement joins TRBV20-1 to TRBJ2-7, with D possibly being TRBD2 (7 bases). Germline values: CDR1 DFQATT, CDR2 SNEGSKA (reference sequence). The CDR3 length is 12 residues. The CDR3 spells CRAARGGDEQYV. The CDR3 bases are TGCAGGGCCGCCCGAGGGGGGGACGAGCAGTACGTC.

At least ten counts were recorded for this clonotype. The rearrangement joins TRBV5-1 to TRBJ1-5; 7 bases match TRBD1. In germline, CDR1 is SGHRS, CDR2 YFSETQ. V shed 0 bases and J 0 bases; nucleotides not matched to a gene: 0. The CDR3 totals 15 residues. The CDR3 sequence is CASSLAGGSNQPQHF. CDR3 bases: TGCGCCAGCAGCTTGGCAGGGGGTAGCAATCAGCCCCAGCATTTT.

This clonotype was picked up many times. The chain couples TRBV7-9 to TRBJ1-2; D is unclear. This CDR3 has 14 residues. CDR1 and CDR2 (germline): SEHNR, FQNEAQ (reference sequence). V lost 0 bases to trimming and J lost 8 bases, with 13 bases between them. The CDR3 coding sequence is TGTGCCAGCAGCTTAGCGCTTAGGATGGAAGGCTACACCTTC. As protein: CASSLALRMEGYTF.

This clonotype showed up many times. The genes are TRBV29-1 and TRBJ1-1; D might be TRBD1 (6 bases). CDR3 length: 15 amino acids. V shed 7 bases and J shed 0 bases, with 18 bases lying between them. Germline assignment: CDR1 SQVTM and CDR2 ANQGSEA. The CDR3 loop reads CSAGGTSGMNTEAFF. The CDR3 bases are TGCAGCGCTGGGGGGACATCCGGGATGAACACTGAAGCTTTCTTT.

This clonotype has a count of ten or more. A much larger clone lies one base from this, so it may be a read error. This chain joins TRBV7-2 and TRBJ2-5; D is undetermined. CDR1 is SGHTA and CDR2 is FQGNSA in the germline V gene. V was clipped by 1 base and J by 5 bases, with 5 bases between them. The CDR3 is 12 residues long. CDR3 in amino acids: CASSLEAETQYF. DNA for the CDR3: TGTGCCAGCAGCTTAGAGGCGGAGACCCAGTACTTC.

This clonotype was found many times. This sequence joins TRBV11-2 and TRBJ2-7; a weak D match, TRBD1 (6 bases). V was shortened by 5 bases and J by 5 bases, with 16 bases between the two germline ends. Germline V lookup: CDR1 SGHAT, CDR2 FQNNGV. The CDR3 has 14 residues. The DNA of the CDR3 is TGTGCCAGCAGCCCAATACAGGGTTTCGACGAGCAGTACTTC. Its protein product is CASSPIQGFDEQYF.

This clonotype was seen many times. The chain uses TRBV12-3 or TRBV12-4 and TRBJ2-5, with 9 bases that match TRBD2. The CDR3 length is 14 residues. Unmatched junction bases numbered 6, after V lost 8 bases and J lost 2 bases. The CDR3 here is CASAWLAGQETQYF. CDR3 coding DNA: TGTGCCAGCGCCTGGCTAGCGGGACAAGAGACCCAGTACTTC.

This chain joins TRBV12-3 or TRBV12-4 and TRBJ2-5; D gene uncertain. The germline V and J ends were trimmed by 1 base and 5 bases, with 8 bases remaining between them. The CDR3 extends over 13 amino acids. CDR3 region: CASSLGLYETQYF. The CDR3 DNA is TGTGCCAGCAGTTTAGGTTTGTACGAGACCCAGTACTTC.

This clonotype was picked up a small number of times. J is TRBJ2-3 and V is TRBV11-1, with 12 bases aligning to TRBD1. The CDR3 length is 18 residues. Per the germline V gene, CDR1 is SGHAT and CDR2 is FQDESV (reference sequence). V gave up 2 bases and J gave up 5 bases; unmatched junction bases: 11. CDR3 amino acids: CASSLRLYRDRGLDTQYF. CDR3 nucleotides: TGTGCCAGCAGCTTACGCCTTTACCGGGACAGGGGGCTAGATACGCAGTATTTT.

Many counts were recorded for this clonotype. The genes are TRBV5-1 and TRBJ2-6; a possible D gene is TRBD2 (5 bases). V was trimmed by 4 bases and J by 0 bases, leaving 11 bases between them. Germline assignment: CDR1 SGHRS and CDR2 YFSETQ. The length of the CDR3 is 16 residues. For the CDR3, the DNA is TGCGCCAGCAGCCCCCTGGGAGCCTCTGGGGCCAACGTCCTGACTTTC. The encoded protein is CASSPLGASGANVLTF.

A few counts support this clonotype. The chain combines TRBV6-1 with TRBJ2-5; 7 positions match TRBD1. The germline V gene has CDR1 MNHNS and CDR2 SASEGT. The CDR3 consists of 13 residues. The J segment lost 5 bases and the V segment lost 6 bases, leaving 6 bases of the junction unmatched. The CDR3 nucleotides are TGTGCCAGCAGGGCGAGGGGGCCTGAGACCCAGTACTTC. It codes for CASRARGPETQYF.

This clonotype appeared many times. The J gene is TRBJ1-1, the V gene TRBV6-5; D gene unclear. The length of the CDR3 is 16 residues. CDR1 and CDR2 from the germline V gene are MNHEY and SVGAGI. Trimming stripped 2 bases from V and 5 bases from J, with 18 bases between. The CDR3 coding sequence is TGTGCCAGCAGTTACAGTACACGCAGCATGAGGACTGAAGCTTTCTTT. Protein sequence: CASSYSTRSMRTEAFF.

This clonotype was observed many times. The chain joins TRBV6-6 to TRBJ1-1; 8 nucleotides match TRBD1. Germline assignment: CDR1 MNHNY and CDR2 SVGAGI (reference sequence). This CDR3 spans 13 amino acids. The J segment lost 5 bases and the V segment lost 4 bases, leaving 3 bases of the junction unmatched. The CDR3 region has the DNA TGTGCCAGCAGTTGGACAGGGCAAACTGAAGCTTTCTTT. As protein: CASSWTGQTEAFF.

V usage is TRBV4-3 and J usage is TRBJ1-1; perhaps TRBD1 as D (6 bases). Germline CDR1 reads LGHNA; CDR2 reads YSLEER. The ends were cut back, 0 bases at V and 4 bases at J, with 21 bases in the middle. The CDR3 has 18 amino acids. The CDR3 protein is CASSQDIVRTGLGTEAFF. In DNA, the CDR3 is TGCGCCAGCAGCCAAGATATTGTTAGAACAGGGCTGGGCACTGAAGCTTTCTTT.

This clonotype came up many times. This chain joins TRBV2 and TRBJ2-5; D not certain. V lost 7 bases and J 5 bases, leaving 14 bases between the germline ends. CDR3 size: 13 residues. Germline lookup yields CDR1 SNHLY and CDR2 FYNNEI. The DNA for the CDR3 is TGTGCCAGCACAAGCGAGATGGGGGAGACCCAGTACTTC. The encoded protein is CASTSEMGETQYF.

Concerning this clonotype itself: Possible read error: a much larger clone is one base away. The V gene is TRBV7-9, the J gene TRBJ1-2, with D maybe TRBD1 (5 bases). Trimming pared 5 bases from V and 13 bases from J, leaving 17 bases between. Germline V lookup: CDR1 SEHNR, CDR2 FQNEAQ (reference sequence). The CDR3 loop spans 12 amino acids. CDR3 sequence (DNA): TGTGCCAGCAGCCCCATCTCCAGGGAAGTCACCTTC. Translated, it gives CASSPISREVTF.

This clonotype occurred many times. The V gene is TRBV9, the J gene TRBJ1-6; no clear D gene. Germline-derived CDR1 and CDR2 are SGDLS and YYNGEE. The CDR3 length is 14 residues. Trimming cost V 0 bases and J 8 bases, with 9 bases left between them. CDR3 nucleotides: TGTGCCAGCAGCGTAGAAGCGGTCTATTCACCCCTCCACTTT. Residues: CASSVEAVYSPLHF. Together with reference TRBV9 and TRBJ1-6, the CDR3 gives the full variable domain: DSGVTQTPKHLITATGQRVTLRCSPRSGDLSVYWYQQSLDQGLQFLIQYYNGEERAKGNILERFSAQQFPDLHSELNLSSLELGDSALYFCASSVEAVYSPLHFGNGTRLTVT.

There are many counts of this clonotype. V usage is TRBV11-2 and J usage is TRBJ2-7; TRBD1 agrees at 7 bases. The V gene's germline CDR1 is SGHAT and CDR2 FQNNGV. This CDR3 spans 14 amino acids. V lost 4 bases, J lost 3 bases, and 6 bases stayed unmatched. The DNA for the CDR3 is TGTGCCAGCAGCTCGACAGGGAAAAACTACGAGCAGTACTTC. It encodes CASSSTGKNYEQYF.

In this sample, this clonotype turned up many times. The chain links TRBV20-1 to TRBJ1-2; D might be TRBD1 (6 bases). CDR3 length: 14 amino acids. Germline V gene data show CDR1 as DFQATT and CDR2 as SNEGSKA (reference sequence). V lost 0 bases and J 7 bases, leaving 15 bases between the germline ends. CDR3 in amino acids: CSARDRGGTVGYTF. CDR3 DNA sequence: TGCAGTGCTAGAGATAGGGGGGGGACCGTTGGCTACACCTTC.

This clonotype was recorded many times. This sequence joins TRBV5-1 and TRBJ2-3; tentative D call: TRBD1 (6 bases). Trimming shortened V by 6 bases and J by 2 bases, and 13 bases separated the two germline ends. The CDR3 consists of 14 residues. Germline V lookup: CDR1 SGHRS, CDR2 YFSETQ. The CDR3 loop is CASTPGQNTDTQYF. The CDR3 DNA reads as TGCGCCAGCACACCAGGACAGAACACAGATACGCAGTATTTT.

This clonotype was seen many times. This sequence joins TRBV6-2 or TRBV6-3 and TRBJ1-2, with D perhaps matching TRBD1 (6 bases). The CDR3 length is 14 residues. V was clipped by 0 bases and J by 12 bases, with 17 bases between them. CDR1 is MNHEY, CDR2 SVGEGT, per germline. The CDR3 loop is CASSYSAYREYDTF. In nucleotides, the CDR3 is TGTGCCAGCAGTTACTCGGCCTACAGGGAGTACGACACCTTC.

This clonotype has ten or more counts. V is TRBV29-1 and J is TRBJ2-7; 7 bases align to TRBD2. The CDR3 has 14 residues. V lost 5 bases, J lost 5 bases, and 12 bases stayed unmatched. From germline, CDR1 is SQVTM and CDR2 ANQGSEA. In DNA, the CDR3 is TGCAGCGTTCCGCTTTGGGAGGGGCGAGACGAGCAGTACTTC. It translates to CSVPLWEGRDEQYF.

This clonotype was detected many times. CDR3 DNA sequence: TGTGCCAGCTCACCAGGTGACAGGGGGCCCCTTGGGAGCAATGAGCAGTTCTTC. It is translated as CASSPGDRGPLGSNEQFF. J is TRBJ2-1 and V is TRBV18; TRBD1 matches 10 bases. Unmatched junction bases numbered 13, after V lost 2 bases and J lost 6 bases. The CDR3 is 18 amino acids. Germline V CDR1 and CDR2: KGHSH, LQKENI.

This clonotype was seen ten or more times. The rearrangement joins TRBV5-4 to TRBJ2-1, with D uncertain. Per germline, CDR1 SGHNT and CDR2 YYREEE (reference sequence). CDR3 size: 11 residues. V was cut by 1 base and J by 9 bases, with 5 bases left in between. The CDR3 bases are TGTGCCAGCAGCTTGAAAGGTGAGCAGTTCTTC. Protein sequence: CASSLKGEQFF.

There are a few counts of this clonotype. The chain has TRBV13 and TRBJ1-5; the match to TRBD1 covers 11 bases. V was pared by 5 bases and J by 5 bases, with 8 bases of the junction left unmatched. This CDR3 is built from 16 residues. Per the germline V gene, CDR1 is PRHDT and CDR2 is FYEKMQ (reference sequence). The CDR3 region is CASSRTGGVRDQPQHF. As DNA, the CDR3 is TGTGCCAGCAGCCGGACAGGGGGCGTAAGGGATCAGCCCCAGCATTTT.